A single sample gave rise to the 25 T cell receptor beta chains below, sequenced in a study of T cell repertoires in cytomegalovirus infection. TCRdb reprocessed the reads with MiXCR, giving one entry per CDR3 protein. The repertoire holds fewer than 85,000 distinct CDR3 sequences, with under 55% as singletons. Their recognized antigens are unknown. The starting material was CD8+ T cells from cultured PBMCs, obtained from culture after CMV antigen stimulation. All receptors derive from a human donor in good health (CMV status not recorded). Some clones in this sample may be carry-over from other donors' samples.

This chain connects TRBV4-1 to TRBJ2-3; the D is unclear. V lost 0 bases and J 2 bases, leaving 6 bases between the germline ends. Germline V gene data show CDR1 as MGHRA and CDR2 as YSYEKL. The CDR3 length is 14 residues. Here the CDR3 reads CASSQEWDTDTQYF. The CDR3 DNA follows: TGCGCCAGCAGCCAAGAATGGGACACAGATACGCAGTATTTT.

The chain has TRBV7-3 and TRBJ2-5; D remains ambiguous. Germline CDR1 reads SGHTA; CDR2 reads FQGTGA. The CDR3 contains 12 residues. The V and J ends lost 5 bases and 5 bases respectively, with 9 bases between them. CDR3 region: CASSPNMETQYF. DNA for the CDR3: TGTGCCAGCAGCCCAAACATGGAGACCCAGTACTTC. Using reference TRBV7-3 and TRBJ2-5 for the parts outside the CDR3, the full variable domain is GAGVSQTPSNKVTEKGKYVELRCDPISGHTALYWYRQSLGQGPEFLIYFQGTGAADDSGLPNDRFFAVRPEGSVSTLKIQRTERGDSAVYLCASSPNMETQYFGPGTRLLVL.

The chain links TRBV7-2 to TRBJ2-1; D possibly matches TRBD1 or TRBD2 (5 bases each). Looked up from germline, CDR1 is SGHTA and CDR2 is FQGNSA. V lost 10 bases and J lost 8, with 21 bases in between. The CDR3 covers 14 residues. The CDR3 DNA is TGTGCCATCCCACTGGGGCCAGATAGCGATGAGCAGTTCTTC. This translates into CAIPLGPDSDEQFF.

The J gene is TRBJ2-3, the V gene TRBV27, with D possibly matching TRBD2 (6 bases). Germline V gene sequence: CDR1 MNHEY, CDR2 SMNVEV (reference sequence). There are 14 residues in the CDR3. Trimming cost V 5 bases and J 4 bases, with 13 bases left between them. The CDR3 DNA follows: TGTGCCAGCAGTCACCGACTAGAAGCAGATACGCAGTATTTT. It encodes CASSHRLEADTQYF.

J is TRBJ2-7 and V is TRBV2; D is unclear. The CDR3 consists of 12 residues. CDR1 and CDR2 (germline): SNHLY, FYNNEI. Trimming cost V 7 bases and J 3 bases, with 10 bases left between them. DNA of the CDR3: TGTGCCAGCATCGCTGGAGTCTACGAGCAGTACTTC. It specifies CASIAGVYEQYF.

The rearrangement uses TRBV4-1 and TRBJ1-4; 8 nucleotides agree with TRBD1. The CDR3 runs to 14 residues. CDR1 is MGHRA and CDR2 is YSYEKL in the germline V gene. Losses at the gene ends were 4 bases for V and 7 bases for J; bases not matched to a gene: 5. CDR3 protein: CASSRRTGSEKLFF. DNA of the CDR3: TGCGCCAGCAGCCGCAGGACAGGGAGTGAAAAACTGTTTTTT.

This clonotype has a handful of counts. The chain combines TRBV6-6 with TRBJ1-1; the D gene is possibly TRBD1 (5 bases). The CDR3 runs to 15 residues. Trimming pared 0 bases from V and 2 bases from J, leaving 10 bases between. Germline loops: CDR1 MNHNY, CDR2 SVGAGI (reference sequence). The CDR3 DNA is TGTGCCAGCAGTTACTCGAGACAGACTAACACTGAAGCTTTCTTT. Protein: CASSYSRQTNTEAFF.

The genes are TRBV12-3 or TRBV12-4 and TRBJ1-3, with 9 bases matching TRBD1. There are 15 residues in the CDR3. Unmatched junction bases numbered 5, after V lost 6 bases and J lost 2 bases. CDR3 residues: CASRNRGPTGNTIYF. In DNA, the CDR3 is TGTGCCAGCAGAAACAGGGGGCCAACTGGAAACACCATATATTTT.

The rearrangement links TRBV7-9 to TRBJ2-3, with no clear D. The CDR3 runs 17 residues. The V end was cut by 1 base, the J end by 3 bases, with 17 bases between. From germline, CDR1 is SEHNR and CDR2 FQNEAQ (reference sequence). The CDR3 DNA is TGTGCCAGCAGCTTAGTACTGGCTAGTGGAAGAACAGATACGCAGTATTTT. Amino acids: CASSLVLASGRTDTQYF.

This chain joins TRBV7-8 and TRBJ1-1, with unresolved D. Trimming took 5 bases from V and 0 from J, leaving 13 bases between them. The CDR3 is made up of 15 amino acids. The germline V gene encodes CDR1 SGHVS and CDR2 FQNEAQ. The CDR3 nucleotides read TGTGCCAGCAGCGTGACAAACTACATGAACACTGAAGCTTTCTTT. This sequence encodes CASSVTNYMNTEAFF.

CDR3 amino acids: CASSYSSGLAVYEQYF. The CDR3 DNA sequence: TGTGCCAGCAGTTACTCCTCGGGACTAGCGGTCTACGAGCAGTACTTC. This chain joins TRBV6-5 and TRBJ2-7, with TRBD2 matching 11 bases. The germline V gene has CDR1 MNHEY and CDR2 SVGAGI. V was pared by 0 bases and J by 3 bases, with 4 bases of the junction left unmatched. The CDR3 is 16 amino acids.

The J gene is TRBJ2-7, the V gene TRBV6-2 or TRBV6-3; unclear D gene. Trimming cost V 5 bases and J 1 base, with 15 bases left between them. In germline, CDR1 is MNHEY, CDR2 SVGEGT. CDR3 length equals 15 residues. CDR3 sequence reads: CASSGIDRSSYEQYF. The CDR3 DNA follows: TGTGCCAGCAGTGGCATAGATCGCAGTTCCTACGAGCAGTACTTC.

The rearrangement links TRBV19 to TRBJ1-5; the D is unclear. The V end lost 5 bases, the J end lost 9 bases, and 26 bases lay between the germline ends. The CDR3 extends over 17 amino acids. Germline values: CDR1 LNHDA, CDR2 SQIVND (reference sequence). The CDR3 loop is CASSPHPSPRLEGPQHF. The CDR3, as DNA: TGTGCCAGTAGTCCACACCCCTCGCCCCGACTCGAGGGGCCCCAGCATTTT.

The chain has TRBV7-6 and TRBJ1-2; TRBD1 matches 12 bases. Germline V gene sequence: CDR1 SGHVS, CDR2 FNYEAQ. This CDR3 has 15 residues. The trim removed 5 bases at V and 13 bases at J, leaving 14 bases unmatched. The CDR3 is CASSPQGQGALYSTF. The CDR3 nucleotides are TGTGCCAGCAGCCCCCAGGGACAGGGGGCTCTTTATTCCACCTTC.

This chain joins TRBV5-4 and TRBJ2-3, with D perhaps matching TRBD1 (5 bases). V was cut by 2 bases and J by 5 bases, with 12 bases left in between. Germline CDR1 is SGHNT and CDR2 is YYREEE (reference sequence). The CDR3 has 14 amino acids. CDR3 coding DNA: TGTGCCAGCAGCTTTAGAGTTGGACAAGATACGCAGTATTTT. Residues: CASSFRVGQDTQYF.

The chain joins TRBV7-4 to TRBJ2-3, with TRBD2 identical over 14 bases. This CDR3 is 18 amino acids long. V lost 5 bases, J lost 3 bases, and 10 bases stayed unmatched. Germline-derived CDR1 and CDR2 are SGHVT and SQSDAQ. CDR3 protein: CASSAPGLAGEGTDTQYF. The CDR3 coding sequence is TGTGCCAGCAGCGCCCCGGGACTAGCGGGGGAGGGGACAGATACGCAGTATTTT.

The sample holds many counts of this clonotype. The V and J genes are TRBV7-2 and TRBJ1-5; 7 positions match TRBD1. The CDR3 covers 16 residues. V shed 6 bases, J shed 7 bases, and the junction held 15 bases outside the gene matches. Germline lookup yields CDR1 SGHTA and CDR2 FQGNSA. CDR3 in amino acids: CASSSPTGSKSQPQHF. The DNA for the CDR3 is TGTGCCAGCAGTTCTCCGACAGGGTCCAAGTCACAGCCCCAGCATTTT. Complete variable domain (other parts from reference TRBV7-2 and TRBJ1-5): GAGVSQSPSNKVTEKGKDVELRCDPISGHTALYWYRQSLGQGLEFLIYFQGNSAPDKSGLPSDRFSAERTGGSVSTLTIQRTQQEDSAVYLCASSSPTGSKSQPQHFGDGTRLSIL.

This clonotype was recorded a few times. The chain employs TRBV7-6 and TRBJ2-3; no firm D call. CDR3 length: 14 residues. The germline V and J ends were trimmed by 1 base and 1 base, with 6 bases remaining between them. CDR1 and CDR2 from the germline V gene are SGHVS and FNYEAQ. This chain's CDR3 is CASSLDTGTDTQYF. The CDR3 DNA reads TGTGCCAGCAGCTTAGATACGGGCACAGATACGCAGTATTTT.

This chain uses TRBV7-9 with TRBJ1-5; the D gene is possibly TRBD1 (5 bases). Germline values: CDR1 SEHNR, CDR2 FQNEAQ (reference sequence). Trimming took 5 bases from V and 0 from J, leaving 8 bases between them. CDR3 length: 14 amino acids. CDR3 residues: CASSPGASNQPQHF. The CDR3 DNA follows: TGTGCCAGCAGCCCCGGGGCTAGCAATCAGCCCCAGCATTTT.

The chain couples TRBV2 to TRBJ2-7; 12 positions agree with TRBD1. Germline loops: CDR1 SNHLY, CDR2 FYNNEI. The junction had 7 bases not matched to a gene; V was cut back by 8 bases and J by 5 bases. The CDR3 contains 14 residues. CDR3 nucleotides: TGTGCCAGCGAAAGGGACAGGGGGCTCCACGAGCAGTACTTC. As protein: CASERDRGLHEQYF. Full variable domain (remainder filled in from reference TRBV2 and TRBJ2-7): EPEVTQTPSHQVTQMGQEVILRCVPISNHLYFYWYRQILGQKVEFLVSFYNNEISEKSEIFDDQFSVERPDGSNFTLKIRSTKLEDSAMYFCASERDRGLHEQYFGPGTRLTVT.

The chain couples TRBV27 to TRBJ2-7; D is ambiguous. This CDR3 comprises 12 residues. Germline CDR1 reads MNHEY; CDR2 reads SMNVEV (reference sequence). The V end lost 5 bases, the J end lost 6 bases, and 11 bases lay between the germline ends. The chain's CDR3 is CASSPNNAEQYF. The CDR3 DNA reads as TGTGCCAGCAGTCCCAACAATGCCGAGCAGTACTTC.

The gene calls are TRBV6-2 or TRBV6-3 and TRBJ2-1; 8 bases are shared with TRBD1. Trimming removed 6 bases from V and 7 bases from J; junction bases left unmatched: 11. This CDR3 is 15 amino acids long. Per germline, CDR1 MNHEY and CDR2 SVGEGT. The CDR3 reads CASSLTQGAGNEQFF. The CDR3 DNA sequence: TGTGCCAGCAGCCTAACCCAGGGGGCGGGTAATGAGCAGTTCTTC.

V is TRBV20-1 and J is TRBJ2-5; tentatively, D is TRBD2 (5 bases). Trimming cost V 2 bases and J 4 bases, with 20 bases left between them. Germline-derived CDR1 and CDR2 are DFQATT and SNEGSKA (reference sequence). There are 16 residues in the CDR3. The CDR3 reads CSARPPYGVRGETQYF. In DNA form, the CDR3 reads TGCAGTGCTAGACCTCCTTATGGGGTCCGGGGAGAGACCCAGTACTTC.

The CDR3 is CASSPTLAGEGYFNLQYF. DNA for the CDR3: TGTGCCAGCAGCCCAACATTAGCGGGAGAGGGCTACTTCAATTTGCAGTATTTT. The genes are TRBV7-2 and TRBJ2-3; 9 nucleotides agree with TRBD2. J lost 11 bases, V lost 5 bases, and 23 bases had no gene match. CDR1 is SGHTA, CDR2 FQGNSA, per germline. The CDR3 is 18 residues long.

The rearrangement links TRBV2 to TRBJ1-6; 9 nucleotides match TRBD1. With V trimmed by 6 bases and J by 14 bases, 20 bases remained unmatched. The germline V gene has CDR1 SNHLY and CDR2 FYNNEI. The CDR3 length is 17 residues. DNA of the CDR3: TGTGCCAGCAGGGAGCGACCGGGACAGGGTGCCGTAGGGTCCCTCCACTTT. It translates to CASRERPGQGAVGSLHF.